This entry lists 17 T cell receptor beta chains sequenced from one sample in a study of blood T cell repertoires in COVID-19. Here immunoSEQ multiplex PCR was the method, and the copy in TCRdb shows in-frame clones only, minus some. Of more than 45,000 clones listed, over 80% are singletons. Material for sequencing was peripheral blood. The source is a woman aged 55-70 years with acute or convalescent COVID-19.

This chain links TRBV12-3 or TRBV12-4 with TRBJ2-7; TRBD1 aligns across 10 bases. The CDR3 spans 13 residues. Germline trimming cut 6 bases from V and 5 bases from J; bases unmatched to any gene: 4. CDR3 amino acids: CASSDRGLNEQYF. In DNA, the CDR3 is TGTGCCAGCAGCGACAGGGGGCTTAACGAGCAGTACTTC.

This chain uses TRBV6-2 or TRBV6-3 with TRBJ2-7, with 11 nucleotides matching TRBD2. Germline V CDR1 and CDR2: MNHEY, SVGEGT. The ends lost 8 bases at V and 4 bases at J; junction bases unmatched: 10. This CDR3 has 15 residues. This CDR3 reads CASCRSGGAGYEQYF. CDR3 DNA sequence: TGTGCCAGCTGCCGTAGCGGGGGGGCCGGGTACGAGCAGTACTTC.

This clone was observed once. The chain couples TRBV5-1 to TRBJ1-2; tentative D call: TRBD1 (6 bases). The CDR3 runs to 14 residues. The ends were cut back, 1 base at V and 6 bases at J, with 13 bases in the middle. Per germline, CDR1 SGHRS and CDR2 YFSETQ. The chain's CDR3 is CASSLLGGADGYTF. The CDR3 nucleotides read TGCGCCAGCAGCTTGTTAGGGGGGGCTGATGGCTACACCTTC.

The chain uses TRBV6-5 and TRBJ1-1, with 7 bases aligning to TRBD1. The CDR3 contains 13 residues. V shed 5 bases and J 4 bases; nucleotides not matched to a gene: 4. Germline CDR1 reads MNHEY; CDR2 reads SVGAGI. This CDR3 is CASSRQGSTEAFF. For the CDR3, the DNA is TGTGCCAGCAGTCGACAGGGTTCCACTGAAGCTTTCTTT.

The chain links TRBV4-2 to TRBJ2-4; 8 bases are shared with TRBD2. Germline CDR1 LGHNA, CDR2 YNFKEQ. The CDR3 spans 19 residues. V shed 0 bases and J 9 bases; nucleotides not matched to a gene: 19. The CDR3 loop is CASSQDPTAGGGPGAIQYF. The CDR3 DNA reads TGTGCCAGCAGCCAAGATCCGACCGCGGGCGGGGGGCCCGGAGCCATTCAGTACTTC.

The chain has TRBV4-1 and TRBJ2-7; possible D gene TRBD1, 5 bases. Trimming took off 1 base at V and 1 base at J, with 8 bases between the two ends. The CDR3 spans 14 residues. Germline V gene lookup returns CDR1 MGHRA and CDR2 YSYEKL. The CDR3 region is CASSQVTVSYEQYF. The CDR3 region has the DNA TGCGCCAGCAGCCAAGTGACAGTTTCCTACGAGCAGTACTTC.

Here the CDR3 DNA reads TGCGCCAGCAGCCAGAAGGACAGGCAGCCGAACACTGAAGCTTTCTTT. This gives the protein CASSQKDRQPNTEAFF. This chain links TRBV4-1 with TRBJ1-1; 7 nucleotides line up with TRBD1. Germline V CDR1 and CDR2: MGHRA, YSYEKL. The CDR3 contains 16 residues. With V trimmed by 3 bases and J by 1 base, 8 bases remained unmatched.

The DNA for the CDR3 is TGTGCCAGCAGTTACTCACTAGCGGGGGGGCCCGGGGAGCTGTTTTTT. Translated: CASSYSLAGGPGELFF. The rearrangement links TRBV6-6 to TRBJ2-2, with 13 bases matching TRBD2. Per germline, CDR1 MNHNY and CDR2 SVGAGI (reference sequence). The CDR3 has 16 residues. V gave up 0 bases and J gave up 6 bases; unmatched junction bases: 1.

The sample holds a few counts of this clone. The chain couples TRBV7-2 to TRBJ2-7, with TRBD2 matching over 14 bases. V shed 4 bases, J shed 2 bases, and the junction held 7 bases outside the gene matches. The CDR3 length is 17 residues. Per the germline V gene, CDR1 is SGHTA and CDR2 is FQGNSA. The CDR3 sequence: CASSWAGTSGSAYEQYF. In DNA form, the CDR3 reads TGTGCCAGCAGCTGGGCCGGGACTAGCGGGAGCGCCTACGAGCAGTACTTC.

The gene calls are TRBV27 and TRBJ1-1, with D unclear. With 3 bases removed from V and 3 bases from J, the gap between germline ends came to 17 bases. The CDR3 extends over 16 amino acids. The germline V gene encodes CDR1 MNHEY and CDR2 SMNVEV (reference sequence). CDR3 nucleotides: TGTGCCAGCAGTTTCGGTAGGGCGGGCAGACACACTGAAGCTTTCTTT. Its protein is CASSFGRAGRHTEAFF.

V usage is TRBV5-1 and J usage is TRBJ2-2; D not certain. Trimming pared 4 bases from V and 3 bases from J, leaving 7 bases between. The CDR3 loop spans 13 amino acids. The germline V gene encodes CDR1 SGHRS and CDR2 YFSETQ. The CDR3 region is CASSHGDTGELFF. CDR3 bases: TGCGCCAGCAGCCACGGTGACACCGGGGAGCTGTTTTTT. The full variable domain, with the rest looked up from reference TRBV5-1 and TRBJ2-2, is KAGVTQTPRYLIKTRGQQVTLSCSPISGHRSVSWYQQTPGQGLQFLFEYFSETQRNKGNFPGRFSGRQFSNSRSEMNVSTLELGDSALYLCASSHGDTGELFFGEGSRLTVL.

In its sample, this clone was seen a few times. The rearrangement links TRBV7-9 to TRBJ1-1; D perhaps matches TRBD1 (6 bases). Trimming removed 4 bases at V and 0 bases at J, with 12 bases between. The CDR3 consists of 15 residues. Germline-derived CDR1 and CDR2 are SEHNR and FQNEAQ (reference sequence). The CDR3 DNA sequence: TGTGCCAGCAGCTCCTCTTGGGGGCTGAACACTGAAGCTTTCTTT. Its protein is CASSSSWGLNTEAFF.

The chain couples TRBV27 to TRBJ1-4, with a weak D call TRBD1 (5 bases). The germline V gene encodes CDR1 MNHEY and CDR2 SMNVEV (reference sequence). V was shortened by 5 bases and J by 4 bases, with 14 bases between the two germline ends. CDR3 size: 15 residues. The DNA of the CDR3 is TGTGCCAGCAGTCTGTCCCGGGGGAATAATGAAAAACTGTTTTTT. It encodes CASSLSRGNNEKLFF.

The genes are TRBV19 and TRBJ1-5; TRBD1 might be the D (5 bases). The CDR3 covers 16 residues. Trimming took off 3 bases at V and 1 base at J, with 13 bases between the two ends. The germline gives CDR1 LNHDA, CDR2 SQIVND (reference sequence). CDR3 sequence reads: CASSMAGPLSNQPQHF. DNA of the CDR3: TGTGCCAGTAGTATGGCGGGACCGCTGAGCAATCAGCCCCAGCATTTT.

This chain joins TRBV7-3 and TRBJ2-3; tentative D call: TRBD2 (6 bases). Trimming took 5 bases from V and 4 from J, leaving 10 bases between them. Germline V gene data show CDR1 as SGHTA and CDR2 as FQGTGA. The CDR3 is made up of 13 amino acids. Here the CDR3 reads CASSTGTADTQYF. The CDR3 coding sequence is TGTGCCAGCAGCACCGGGACTGCAGATACGCAGTATTTT.

This clone was observed a handful of times. The CDR3 region has the DNA TGTGCCAGTAGTGAACAGGGGGCGCATAACTATGGCTACACCTTC. This encodes CASSEQGAHNYGYTF. This chain links TRBV19 with TRBJ1-2; 9 nucleotides match TRBD1. The CDR3 is 15 residues long. The germline V gene has CDR1 LNHDA and CDR2 SQIVND (reference sequence). J gave up 1 base and V 5 bases, and 5 bases lay outside the gene matches.

This clone has only a few counts. V gene TRBV19 combines with J gene TRBJ1-5; D gene unclear. Germline V lookup: CDR1 LNHDA, CDR2 SQIVND (reference sequence). V was trimmed by 0 bases and J by 0 bases, leaving 6 bases between them. The CDR3 has 15 residues. In nucleotides, the CDR3 is TGTGCCAGTAGTATAGAGCGGGTTAGCAATCAGCCCCAGCATTTT. As protein: CASSIERVSNQPQHF.